The 9 T cell receptor beta chains listed next were all sequenced from one sample in a study of T cells after yellow fever vaccination (dated by TCRdb to between 2018 and 2020). The treatment or condition label, as the study defines it: live attenuated yellow fever vaccine strain. To prepare the library, 5' RACE was applied. Sequencing was carried out with an Illumina NovaSeq 6000. The raw public data were reprocessed by TCRdb itself: fastp quality trimming at Q25, MiXCR clonotype calling, in-frame beta chains only. A single entry per CDR3 protein holds the most common genes and DNA from its merged rows. Here the sample has a few hundred thousand distinct CDR3 sequences; roughly 8.7% occur a single time. The ten most abundant clones make up 3% to 3.5% of the sample. This material consisted of CD4+ T cells sorted from PBMCs, taken 5 days after the yellow fever booster vaccination. Source of these receptors: a man aged 18 to 29 who received the YFV17D yellow fever vaccine.

The table lists this clonotype with a few counts. The chain has TRBV20-1 and TRBJ1-2, with D possibly matching TRBD1 (5 bases). Trimming left V 8 bases short and J 8 bases short, with 18 bases between. Germline CDR1 DFQATT, CDR2 SNEGSKA (reference sequence). The CDR3 length is 12 residues. CDR3: CSPRWGEGGYTF. Here the CDR3 DNA reads TGCAGTCCCCGGTGGGGGGAAGGGGGCTACACCTTC.

The table lists this clonotype with a few counts. V and J are TRBV7-9 and TRBJ2-6; possible D gene TRBD1, 7 bases. V was trimmed by 5 bases and J by 1 base, leaving 9 bases between them. The CDR3 has 15 residues. Germline-derived CDR1 and CDR2 are SEHNR and FQNEAQ (reference sequence). The CDR3 here is CASSQGGSGANVLTF. The CDR3 DNA is TGTGCCAGCAGCCAGGGGGGTTCTGGGGCCAACGTCCTGACTTTC.

In this sample, this clonotype turned up a few times. This chain links TRBV11-2 with TRBJ1-4; 11 bases match TRBD1. After removal of 2 bases from V and 14 bases from J, the junction contained 4 bases not matched to a gene. There are 13 residues in the CDR3. Germline lookup yields CDR1 SGHAT and CDR2 FQNNGV. The CDR3 DNA reads as TGTGCCAGCAGCTTATACGGGACAGGGGGGCTGTTTTTT. Encoded protein: CASSLYGTGGLFF.

The chain recombines TRBV20-1 with TRBJ1-2, with a weak D call TRBD1 (6 bases). V was cut by 6 bases and J by 0 bases, with 11 bases left in between. CDR3 length: 13 amino acids. The V gene's germline CDR1 is DFQATT and CDR2 SNEGSKA (reference sequence). CDR3: CSATDSSNYGYTF. In nucleotides, the CDR3 is TGCAGTGCCACGGACAGTTCTAACTATGGCTACACCTTC.

This clonotype has a handful of counts. The CDR3 nucleotides are TGTGCCAGCAGTTACCCACAGGTAGGGAATCAGCCCCAGCATTTT. It translates to CASSYPQVGNQPQHF. J is TRBJ1-5 and V is TRBV6-2 or TRBV6-3; a possible D gene is TRBD1 (5 bases). The V gene lost 2 bases and the J gene lost 4 bases, with 12 bases spanning the gap. CDR1 and CDR2 (germline): MNHEY, SVGEGT. The CDR3 is 15 amino acids.

There are a few counts of this clonotype. The V call is TRBV5-1, the J call TRBJ2-4; D is possibly TRBD1 (6 bases). Germline V CDR1 and CDR2: SGHRS, YFSETQ. With 6 bases removed from V and 0 bases from J, the gap between germline ends came to 16 bases. The CDR3 runs to 16 residues. Written as DNA, the CDR3 is TGCGCCAGCACATCTGGGGGACAACTAGCCAAAAACATTCAGTACTTC. This gives the protein CASTSGGQLAKNIQYF.

The gene calls are TRBV4-1 and TRBJ1-5; D remains ambiguous. CDR1 is MGHRA, CDR2 YSYEKL, per germline. Trimming shortened V by 1 base and J by 2 bases, and 15 bases separated the two germline ends. The CDR3 is 17 residues long. The CDR3 region is CASSQVGAVNGNQPQHF. As DNA, the CDR3 is TGCGCCAGCAGCCAAGTGGGCGCGGTAAACGGCAATCAGCCCCAGCATTTT.

This clonotype was seen more than once but under ten times. V is TRBV7-2 and J is TRBJ1-2; 7 bases align to TRBD1. J lost 5 bases, V lost 3 bases, and 12 bases had no gene match. Germline V lookup: CDR1 SGHTA, CDR2 FQGNSA. The CDR3 loop spans 16 amino acids. The CDR3 nucleotides read TGTGCCAGCAGCTTCAATCCGGCAGGGGGATCGTATGGCTACACCTTC. Translating gives CASSFNPAGGSYGYTF.

V gene TRBV18 combines with J gene TRBJ2-1; D gene ambiguous. The CDR3 is 15 residues long. CDR1 and CDR2 (germline): KGHSH, LQKENI. The V end lost 0 bases, the J end lost 3 bases, and 9 bases lay between the germline ends. CDR3: CASSPPQPGYNEQFF. The CDR3, as DNA: TGTGCCAGCTCACCACCGCAGCCGGGCTACAATGAGCAGTTCTTC. The full variable domain, rest sourced from reference TRBV18 and TRBJ2-1, is NAGVMQNPRHLVRRRGQEARLRCSPMKGHSHVYWYRQLPEEGLKFMVYLQKENIIDESGMPKERFSAEFPKEGPSILRIQQVVRGDSAAYFCASSPPQPGYNEQFFGPGTRLTVL.